This T cell receptor beta chain was observed in a study of cytomegalovirus exposure and HLA in healthy donors. Germline lookup yields CDR1 MNHNS and CDR2 SASEGT. Trimming cost V 9 bases and J 8 bases, with 19 bases left between them. The CDR3 has 13 amino acids. The data were produced by immunoSEQ multiplex PCR, yet TCRdb's version contains in-frame clones alone and is incomplete. Of some 320,000 clones listed, around 87% are singletons. The sequence was collected from a woman younger than 45 in good health and CMV-seropositive. The sample was PBMCs. J is TRBJ1-2 and V is TRBV6-1; D is unclear. DNA for the CDR3: TGTGCCAGTAGCTCCCCTAGCTCTCGGGGCTACACCTTC. It specifies CASSSPSSRGYTF.